The 17 T cell receptor beta chains presented below share a single source sample, sequenced in a study of graft-versus-host responses after intestinal transplantation. Sequenced by immunoSEQ multiplex PCR; TCRdb stores in-frame clones only, minus some. The profile shows about 90,000 clones, 92% of them singletons. The antigens for these receptors are not known. The source was unstimulated CD4+ T cells sorted from spleen or lymph node cells, collected before intestinal transplant. The receptor set was obtained from a human donor who received an intestinal transplant.

The gene calls are TRBV9 and TRBJ2-3, with TRBD2 matching over 7 bases. Germline CDR1 SGDLS, CDR2 YYNGEE. V was clipped by 2 bases and J by 1 base; unmatched bases: 7. The CDR3 length is 16 residues. In nucleotides, the CDR3 is TGTGCCAGCAGCGTCGACAGTGGGGGGGGCACAGATACGCAGTATTTT. This gives the protein CASSVDSGGGTDTQYF.

The V and J genes are TRBV5-1 and TRBJ2-3; maybe TRBD1 (6 bases). The CDR3 consists of 16 residues. V shed 0 bases and J shed 4 bases, with 15 bases lying between them. From germline, CDR1 is SGHRS and CDR2 YFSETQ. The CDR3 bases are TGCGCCAGCAGCTTGGAAGGGGGAATACCACCAGATACGCAGTATTTT. Amino acid sequence: CASSLEGGIPPDTQYF.

The chain uses TRBV6-5 and TRBJ2-7; 10 bases are a match to TRBD2. In germline, CDR1 is MNHEY, CDR2 SVGAGI. This CDR3 is 15 amino acids long. V shed 1 base, J shed 3 bases, and the junction held 3 bases outside the gene matches. The CDR3: CASSYLGLAHYEQYF. The CDR3 nucleotides are TGTGCCAGCAGTTACTTGGGACTAGCGCACTACGAGCAGTACTTC.

V gene TRBV11-2 combines with J gene TRBJ1-5; 9 bases fit TRBD1. Germline lookup yields CDR1 SGHAT and CDR2 FQNNGV. The V segment lost 5 bases and the J segment 2 bases; nucleotides outside the gene matches: 10. CDR3 length: 17 amino acids. This CDR3 reads CASSPGQGMSGNQPQHF. The CDR3 coding sequence is TGTGCCAGCAGCCCGGGACAGGGTATGAGTGGCAATCAGCCCCAGCATTTT.

The chain uses TRBV9 and TRBJ2-5; D not resolved. V was shortened by 0 bases and J by 2 bases, with 14 bases between the two germline ends. The germline V gene encodes CDR1 SGDLS and CDR2 YYNGEE. The CDR3 consists of 16 residues. The CDR3 nucleotides read TGTGCCAGCAGCGTAGCAGCAGGAGTCCAACAAGAGACCCAGTACTTC. Encoded protein: CASSVAAGVQQETQYF.

This chain connects TRBV5-1 to TRBJ2-3, with 7 bases identical to TRBD2. Germline CDR1 and CDR2: SGHRS and YFSETQ. The CDR3 is made up of 17 amino acids. V lost 0 bases to trimming and J lost 1 base; unmatched junction nucleotides: 8. In DNA form, the CDR3 reads TGCGCCAGCAGCTTGGGGGCGGGAGAGTTCGGCACAGATACGCAGTATTTT. Amino acids: CASSLGAGEFGTDTQYF. The variable domain in full, with the rest retrieved from reference TRBV5-1 and TRBJ2-3, is KAGVTQTPRYLIKTRGQQVTLSCSPISGHRSVSWYQQTPGQGLQFLFEYFSETQRNKGNFPGRFSGRQFSNSRSEMNVSTLELGDSALYLCASSLGAGEFGTDTQYFGPGTRLTVL.

V is TRBV11-2 and J is TRBJ1-2; D is undetermined. The CDR3 loop spans 13 amino acids. Germline CDR1 and CDR2: SGHAT and FQNNGV. Deletions cut 5 bases from V and 5 bases from J, with 12 bases between. The CDR3 DNA follows: TGTGCCAGCAGCCCCGCCGGCCCATATGGCTACACCTTC. Translating gives CASSPAGPYGYTF. Supplemented by reference TRBV11-2 and TRBJ1-2, the full variable domain reads EAGVAQSPRYKIIEKRQSVAFWCNPISGHATLYWYQQILGQGPKLLIQFQNNGVVDDSQLPKDRFSAERLKGVDSTLKIQPAKLEDSAVYLCASSPAGPYGYTFGSGTRLTVV.

The chain joins TRBV19 to TRBJ2-5; 8 bases are shared with TRBD2. The V gene's germline CDR1 is LNHDA and CDR2 SQIVND (reference sequence). This CDR3 has 15 residues. V trimming: 4 bases; J trimming: 4 bases; junction bases outside the gene matches: 8. For the CDR3, the DNA is TGTGCCAGTAGTAGACTGACTAGCGCAGGAGAGACCCAGTACTTC. Translated, it gives CASSRLTSAGETQYF.

The rearrangement uses TRBV28 and TRBJ1-5, with D perhaps matching TRBD1 (5 bases). Germline V gives CDR1 MDHEN, CDR2 SYDVKM. The CDR3 consists of 15 residues. Trimming took off 2 bases at V and 0 bases at J, with 8 bases between the two ends. Written as DNA, the CDR3 is TGTGCCAGCAGTTTAGGGGGGGATAGCAATCAGCCCCAGCATTTT. Its translation: CASSLGGDSNQPQHF.

Concerning this clone itself: A read error may produce the germline difference seen at one junction end. The gene calls are TRBV9 and TRBJ2-7, with D maybe TRBD2 (6 bases). The CDR3 consists of 14 residues. Per germline, CDR1 SGDLS and CDR2 YYNGEE. The chain's CDR3 is CASSVGGAPYKQYF. The CDR3 DNA is TGTGCCAGCAGCGTAGGCGGGGCACCCTACAAGCAGTACTTC. The full variable domain, in which reference TRBV9 and TRBJ2-7 provide the parts outside the CDR3, is DSGVTQTPKHLITATGQRVTLRCSPRSGDLSVYWYQQSLDQGLQFLIQYYNGEERAKGNILERFSAQQFPDLHSELNLSSLELGDSALYFCASSVGGAPYKQYFGPGTRLTVT.

This rearrangement joins TRBV6-5 to TRBJ1-2; no clear D. The CDR3 spans 11 residues. V lost 6 bases to trimming and J lost 8 bases, with 10 bases between them. Germline V gives CDR1 MNHEY, CDR2 SVGAGI. The CDR3 reads CASSRHLGYTF. CDR3 in DNA: TGTGCCAGCAGCAGACATCTCGGCTACACCTTC.

V gene TRBV6-1 combines with J gene TRBJ2-2; D call uncertain. Germline CDR1 reads MNHNS; CDR2 reads SASEGT. V dropped 1 base and J dropped 4 bases, with 4 bases sitting between them. The CDR3 consists of 13 residues. The CDR3 sequence is CASSEGATGELFF. For the CDR3, the DNA is TGTGCCAGCAGTGAAGGGGCCACCGGGGAGCTGTTTTTT.

The chain couples TRBV4-1 to TRBJ2-2; no clear D gene. The CDR3 extends over 14 amino acids. From germline, CDR1 is MGHRA and CDR2 YSYEKL. V dropped 4 bases and J dropped 3 bases, with 9 bases sitting between them. The CDR3 is CASSRADDTGELFF. The CDR3 DNA follows: TGCGCCAGCAGCCGAGCAGATGACACCGGGGAGCTGTTTTTT.

The rearrangement links TRBV27 to TRBJ2-3; 14 bases line up with TRBD2. The trim removed 3 bases at V and 4 bases at J, leaving 3 bases unmatched. This CDR3 has 16 amino acids. Per the germline V gene, CDR1 is MNHEY and CDR2 is SMNVEV (reference sequence). In DNA form, the CDR3 reads TGTGCCAGCAGTTTTGGACTAGCGGGAGGTGCAGATACGCAGTATTTT. It encodes CASSFGLAGGADTQYF.

The gene calls are TRBV27 and TRBJ2-1, with D possibly TRBD2 on 5 matching bases. This CDR3 has 15 amino acids. Germline V gene lookup returns CDR1 MNHEY and CDR2 SMNVEV (reference sequence). V was pared by 5 bases and J by 0 bases, with 11 bases between. Written as DNA, the CDR3 is TGTGCCAGCAGTAACGGGAAAAGCTCCTACAATGAGCAGTTCTTC. This encodes CASSNGKSSYNEQFF.

This chain connects TRBV6-1 to TRBJ1-1; 7 nucleotides agree with TRBD1. Germline CDR1 MNHNS, CDR2 SASEGT. J gave up 3 bases and V 6 bases, and 10 bases lay outside the gene matches. The length of the CDR3 is 15 residues. CDR3 residues: CASRTGRWEDTEAFF. The CDR3 region has the DNA TGTGCCAGCAGGACAGGGCGTTGGGAGGACACTGAAGCTTTCTTT.

This chain connects TRBV18 to TRBJ2-1; a weak D match, TRBD1 (6 bases). V was cut by 1 base and J by 0 bases, with 10 bases left in between. CDR1 is KGHSH, CDR2 LQKENI, per germline. The CDR3 runs 16 residues. CDR3 DNA: TGTGCCAGCTCACCACGGGGACAAAGCTCCTACAATGAGCAGTTCTTC. This encodes CASSPRGQSSYNEQFF.